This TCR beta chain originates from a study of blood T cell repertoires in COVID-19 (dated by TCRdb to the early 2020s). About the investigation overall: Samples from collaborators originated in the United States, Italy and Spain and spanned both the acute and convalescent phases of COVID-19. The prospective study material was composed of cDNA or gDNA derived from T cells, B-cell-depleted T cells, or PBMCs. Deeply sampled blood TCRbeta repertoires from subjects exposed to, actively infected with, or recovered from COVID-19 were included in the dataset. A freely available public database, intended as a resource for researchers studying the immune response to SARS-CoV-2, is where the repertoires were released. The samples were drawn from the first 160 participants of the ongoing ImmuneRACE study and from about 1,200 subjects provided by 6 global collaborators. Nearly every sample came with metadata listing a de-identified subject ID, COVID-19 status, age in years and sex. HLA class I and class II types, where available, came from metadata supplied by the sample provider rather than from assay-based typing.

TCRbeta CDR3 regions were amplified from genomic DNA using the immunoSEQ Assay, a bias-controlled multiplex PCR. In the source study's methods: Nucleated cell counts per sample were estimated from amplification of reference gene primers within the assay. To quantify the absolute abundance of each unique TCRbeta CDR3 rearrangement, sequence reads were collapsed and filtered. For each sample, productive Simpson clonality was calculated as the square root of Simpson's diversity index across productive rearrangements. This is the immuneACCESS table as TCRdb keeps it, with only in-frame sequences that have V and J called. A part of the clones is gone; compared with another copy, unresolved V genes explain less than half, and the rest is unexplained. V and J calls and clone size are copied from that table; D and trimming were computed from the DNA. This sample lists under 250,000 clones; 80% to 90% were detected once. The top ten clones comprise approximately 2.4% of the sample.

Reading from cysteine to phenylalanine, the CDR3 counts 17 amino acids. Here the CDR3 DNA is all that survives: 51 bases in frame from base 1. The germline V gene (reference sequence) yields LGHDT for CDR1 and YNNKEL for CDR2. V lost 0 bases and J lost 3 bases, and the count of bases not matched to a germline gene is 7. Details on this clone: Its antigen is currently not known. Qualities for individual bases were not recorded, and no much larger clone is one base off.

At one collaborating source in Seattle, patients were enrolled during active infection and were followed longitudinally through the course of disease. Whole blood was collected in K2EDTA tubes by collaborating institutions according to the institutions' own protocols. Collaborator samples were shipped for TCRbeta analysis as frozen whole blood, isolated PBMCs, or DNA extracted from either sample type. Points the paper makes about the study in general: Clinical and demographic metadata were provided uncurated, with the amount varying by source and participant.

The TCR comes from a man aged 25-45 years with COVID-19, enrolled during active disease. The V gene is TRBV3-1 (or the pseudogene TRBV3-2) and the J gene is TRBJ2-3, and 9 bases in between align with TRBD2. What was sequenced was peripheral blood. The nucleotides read TGTGCCAGCAGCCAAGATCGGTCTAGCGGGGCTACAGATACGCAGTATTTT. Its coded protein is CASSQDRSSGATDTQYF.